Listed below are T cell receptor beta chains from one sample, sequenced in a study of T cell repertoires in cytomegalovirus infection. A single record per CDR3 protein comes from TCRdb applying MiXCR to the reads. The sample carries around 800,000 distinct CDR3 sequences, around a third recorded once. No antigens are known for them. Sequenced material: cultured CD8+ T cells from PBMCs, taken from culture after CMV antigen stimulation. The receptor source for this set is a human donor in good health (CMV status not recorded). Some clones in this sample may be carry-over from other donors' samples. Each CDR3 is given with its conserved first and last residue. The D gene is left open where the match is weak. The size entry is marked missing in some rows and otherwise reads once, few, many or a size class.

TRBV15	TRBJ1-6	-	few	TGTGCCACCAGTTGGAACCTCCACTTT	CATSWNLHF
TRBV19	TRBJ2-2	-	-	TGTGCCAGTAACAGGGTCGCGAACACCGGGGAGCTGTTTTTT	CASNRVANTGELFF
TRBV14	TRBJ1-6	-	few	TGTGCCAGCAGCAAAGAGGCCCTAAATTCACCCCTCCACTTT	CASSKEALNSPLHF
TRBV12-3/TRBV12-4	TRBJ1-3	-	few	TGTGCCAGCAGTTTAGTGGACAAGGCCTACACCATATATTTT	CASSLVDKAYTIYF
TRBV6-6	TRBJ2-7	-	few	TGTGCCAGCAGCGTCGGGACACCTACACTCTCCTACGAGCAGTACTTC	CASSVGTPTLSYEQYF
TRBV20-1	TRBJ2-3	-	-	TGCAGTGCTAGATTGGGGGGAAGCACAGATACGCAGTATTTT	CSARLGGSTDTQYF
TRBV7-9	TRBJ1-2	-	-	TGTGCCAGCAGCTCAGACTTTTTACGCCGGGATAACCACTATGGCTACACCTTC	CASSSDFLRRDNHYGYTF
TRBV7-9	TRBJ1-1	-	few	TGTGCCAGCAGCTTAATTTCAGGGGCTAACACTGAAGCTTTCTTT	CASSLISGANTEAFF
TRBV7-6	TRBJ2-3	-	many	TGTGCCAGCAGCTCCCTGGCGGGCGGCACAGATACGCAGTATTTT	CASSSLAGGTDTQYF
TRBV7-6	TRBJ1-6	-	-	TGTGCCAGCAGCCTGGTAGAGGGGACTTCGTCCCTCCACTTT	CASSLVEGTSSLHF
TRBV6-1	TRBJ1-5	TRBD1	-	TGTGCCAGCAGTAAAAGACAGGGTGGGAATCAGCCCCAGCATTTT	CASSKRQGGNQPQHF
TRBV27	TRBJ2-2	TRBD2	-	TGTGCCAGCAGTGGTAGACTAGCGGGGGGGCCATTTTTCGGGGAGCTGTTTTTT	CASSGRLAGGPFFGELFF
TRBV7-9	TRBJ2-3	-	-	TGTGCCAGCAGCCCCCGGGAAACGGGGGCCCTTTACACAGATACGCAGTATTTT	CASSPRETGALYTDTQYF
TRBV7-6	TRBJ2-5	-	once	TGTGCCAGCACCTCAGGGGTAGCAAGCCCCCAGACCCAGTACTTC	CASTSGVASPQTQYF
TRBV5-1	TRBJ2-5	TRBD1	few	TGCGCCAGCAGCCAGGGACAGGACCCACTGTACGGGGAGACCCAGTACTTC	CASSQGQDPLYGETQYF
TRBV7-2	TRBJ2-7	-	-	TGTGCCAGCAGCTTCTCTTTGGGGGGTACCGACGAGCAGTACTTC	CASSFSLGGTDEQYF
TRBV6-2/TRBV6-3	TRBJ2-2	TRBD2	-	TGTGCCAGCAGTCTGACTAGCGGGGGGCGGGGCACCGGGGAGCTGTTTTTT	CASSLTSGGRGTGELFF
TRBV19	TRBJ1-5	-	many	TGTGCCAGTAGACCGGGACCAGAGAATCAGCCCCAGCATTTT	CASRPGPENQPQHF
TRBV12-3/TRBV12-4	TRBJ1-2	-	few	TGTGCCAGGGCAGTCTATGGCTACACCTTC	CARAVYGYTF
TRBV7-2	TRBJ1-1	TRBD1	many	TGTGCCAGCAGCCCCGAGAACAGGGGCATTATGGGGGACACTGAAGCTTTCTTT	CASSPENRGIMGDTEAFF
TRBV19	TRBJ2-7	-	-	TGTGCCAGTAGTACCCAGGGGACTTTGAGCTCCTACGAGCAGTACTTC	CASSTQGTLSSYEQYF
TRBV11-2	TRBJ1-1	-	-	TGTGCCAGCAGCTTATGGGAAGTCCCTGAAGCTTTCTTT	CASSLWEVPEAFF
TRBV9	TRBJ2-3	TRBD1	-	TGTGCCAGCAGCGTAGGACAGGGCCGGGGCACAGATACGCAGTATTTT	CASSVGQGRGTDTQYF
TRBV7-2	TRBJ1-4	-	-	TGTGCCAGCAGCTTAGGGGGAAGTGGAAATGAAAAACTGTTTTTT	CASSLGGSGNEKLFF
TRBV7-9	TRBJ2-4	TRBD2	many	TGTGCCAGCAGCTTAAGTAGCGGGACATTTTTCAAAAACATTCAGTACTTC	CASSLSSGTFFKNIQYF
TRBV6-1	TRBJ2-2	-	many	TGTGCCAGCAGTGGGGGAGCCGGGGAGCTGTTTTTT	CASSGGAGELFF
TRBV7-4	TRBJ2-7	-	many	TGTGCCAGCAGCTTATGCGGTGGCCAGCCGGACTACGAGCAGTACTTC	CASSLCGGQPDYEQYF
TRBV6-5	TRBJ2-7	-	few	TGTGCCAGCAGTTACCGGGGGGACAGGACCTACGAGCAGTACTTC	CASSYRGDRTYEQYF
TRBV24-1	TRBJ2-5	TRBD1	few	TGTGCCACCAGTGACGCGGACAGGGGATATCACGAGACCCAGTACTTC	CATSDADRGYHETQYF
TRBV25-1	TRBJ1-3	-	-	TGTGCCAGCACTTGGGGCCTCTCTGGAAACACCATATATTTT	CASTWGLSGNTIYF
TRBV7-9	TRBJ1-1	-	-	TGTGCCAGCAGCGAGGGGGGGGCCACTGAAGCTTTCTTT	CASSEGGATEAFF
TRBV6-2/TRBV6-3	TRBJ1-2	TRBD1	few	TGTGCCAGCAGTTCCAACAGGGGTGGCTACACCTTC	CASSSNRGGYTF
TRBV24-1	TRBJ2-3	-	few	TGTGCCACCAGTGAGGAAGGGCCAGATACGCAGTATTTT	CATSEEGPDTQYF
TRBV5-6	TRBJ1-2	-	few	TGTGCCAGCAGCTCGGGTAGCCTCTATGGCTACACCTTC	CASSSGSLYGYTF
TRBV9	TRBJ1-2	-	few	TGTGCCAGCAGCGTAGCGGCCGGGAACTATGGCTACACCTTC	CASSVAAGNYGYTF
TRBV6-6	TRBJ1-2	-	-	TGTGCCTCCCTAAGCCGCCTCGTGTCTACTAACTATGGCTACACCTTC	CASLSRLVSTNYGYTF
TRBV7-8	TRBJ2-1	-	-	TGTGCCAGCAGCGTTAAAGGGGGGAGCTCCTACAATGAGCAGTTCTTC	CASSVKGGSSYNEQFF
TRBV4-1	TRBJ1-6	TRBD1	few	TGCGCCAGCAGCCATACGGGACAGACTTATAATTCACCCCTCCACTTT	CASSHTGQTYNSPLHF
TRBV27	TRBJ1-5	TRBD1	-	TGTGCCAGCAGCCAGGGGGGACAGTTTCAGCCCCAGCATTTT	CASSQGGQFQPQHF
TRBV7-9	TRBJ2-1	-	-	TGTGCCAGCAACAAACCCGGACACCTCAATGAGCAGTTCTTC	CASNKPGHLNEQFF
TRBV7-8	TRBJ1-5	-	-	TGTACCAGCAGCCCGGTAGGGGTACAGCCCCAGCATTTT	CTSSPVGVQPQHF
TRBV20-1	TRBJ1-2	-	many	TGCAGTGCTAGAGACTTTTGGAGACAGACCCGAGCGATCTATGGCTACACCTTC	CSARDFWRQTRAIYGYTF
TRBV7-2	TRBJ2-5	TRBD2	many	TGTGCCAGCAGCTTAGAGGGGACTAGCGGGACCCAAGAGACCCAGTACTTC	CASSLEGTSGTQETQYF
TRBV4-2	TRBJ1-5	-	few	TGTGCCAGCAGTAACTCCGGGGATAGCAATCAGCCCCAGCATTTT	CASSNSGDSNQPQHF
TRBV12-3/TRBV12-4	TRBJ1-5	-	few	TGTGCCAGCAGTGCTCGGACCGGAGACCAGCCCCAGCATTTT	CASSARTGDQPQHF